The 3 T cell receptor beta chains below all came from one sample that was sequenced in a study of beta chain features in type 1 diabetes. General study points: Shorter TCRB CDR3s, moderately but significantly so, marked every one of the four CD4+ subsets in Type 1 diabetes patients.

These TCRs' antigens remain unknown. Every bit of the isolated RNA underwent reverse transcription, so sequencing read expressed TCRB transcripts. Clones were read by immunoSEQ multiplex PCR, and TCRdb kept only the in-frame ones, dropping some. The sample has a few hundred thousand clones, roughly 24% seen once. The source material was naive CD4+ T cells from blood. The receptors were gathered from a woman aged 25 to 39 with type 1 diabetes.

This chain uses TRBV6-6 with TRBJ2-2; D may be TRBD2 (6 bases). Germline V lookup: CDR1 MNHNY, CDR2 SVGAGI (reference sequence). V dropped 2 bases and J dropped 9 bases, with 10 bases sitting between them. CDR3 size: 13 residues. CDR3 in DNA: TGTGCCAGCAGTTACCGAGGAGGGAGGGAGCTGTTTTTT. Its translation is CASSYRGGRELFF.

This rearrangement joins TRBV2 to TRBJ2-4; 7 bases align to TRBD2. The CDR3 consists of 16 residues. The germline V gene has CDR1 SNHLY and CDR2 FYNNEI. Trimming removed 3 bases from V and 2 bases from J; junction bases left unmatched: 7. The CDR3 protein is CASSEEAGVTKNIQYF. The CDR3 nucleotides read TGTGCCAGCAGTGAGGAGGCGGGAGTGACCAAAAACATTCAGTACTTC.

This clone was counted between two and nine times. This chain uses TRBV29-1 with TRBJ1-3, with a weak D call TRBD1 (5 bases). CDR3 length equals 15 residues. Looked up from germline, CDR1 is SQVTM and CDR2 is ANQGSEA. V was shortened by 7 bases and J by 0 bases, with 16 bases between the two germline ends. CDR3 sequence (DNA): TGCAGCGCTTTAGACAGACCTTTCTCTGGAAACACCATATATTTT. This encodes CSALDRPFSGNTIYF.